Each of the 13 T cell receptor beta chains below was sequenced from the same sample in a study of CD8 T cells in Susac syndrome. Random hexamers primed reverse transcription of about 0.5 to 1 ug RNA. TCRdb reprocessed the immunoSEQ multiplex PCR reads with MiXCR, giving one entry per CDR3 protein. The sample includes 150,000 to 160,000 distinct CDR3 sequences, about 95% of them seen just once. What was sequenced was CD8+ T cells from PBMCs. The source of these receptors is a human donor with multiple sclerosis.

The chain has TRBV27 and TRBJ2-7, with 10 bases identical to TRBD1. Germline V gene lookup returns CDR1 MNHEY and CDR2 SMNVEV (reference sequence). V dropped 10 bases and J dropped 3; count of bases not matched to a gene: 3. The CDR3 spans 12 residues. The CDR3: CATRDRGYEQYF. CDR3 nucleotide sequence: TGTGCCACCCGGGACAGGGGCTACGAGCAGTACTTC.

In this sample, this clonotype turned up once. V gene TRBV6-6 combines with J gene TRBJ1-2; D unresolved. CDR3 size: 14 residues. V lost 2 bases and J 7 bases, leaving 14 bases between the germline ends. The V gene's germline CDR1 is MNHNY and CDR2 SVGAGI (reference sequence). CDR3 nucleotides: TGTGCCAGCAGTTACGTCTTAGAGGGCTCTGGCTACACCTTC. Translated, it gives CASSYVLEGSGYTF.

This rearrangement joins TRBV7-9 to TRBJ2-1; a possible D gene is TRBD1 (5 bases). CDR1 SEHNR and CDR2 FQNEAQ come from the germline V gene (reference sequence). V lost 0 bases, J lost 9 bases, and 15 bases lay in between. The CDR3 loop spans 15 amino acids. CDR3 DNA sequence: TGTGCCAGCAGCTTAGCGGGGATAGGGGTAGGTGAGCAGTTCTTC. It encodes CASSLAGIGVGEQFF.

The chain combines TRBV2 with TRBJ2-6, with 7 nucleotides matching TRBD1. Germline V gives CDR1 SNHLY, CDR2 FYNNEI. The CDR3 is made up of 14 amino acids. The ends lost 6 bases at V and 2 bases at J; junction bases unmatched: 1. The CDR3 nucleotides read TGTGCCAGCAGCGGGACAGCTGGGGCCAACGTCCTGACTTTC. It is translated as CASSGTAGANVLTF.

The V and J genes are TRBV4-1 and TRBJ2-3, with D unresolved. The CDR3 totals 15 residues. The ends were cut back, 3 bases at V and 5 bases at J, with 15 bases in the middle. CDR1 and CDR2 (germline): MGHRA, YSYEKL. This CDR3 is CASSQELVRGDTQYF. The CDR3 nucleotides read TGCGCCAGCAGCCAGGAGTTGGTCAGAGGAGATACGCAGTATTTT.

The CDR3 coding sequence is TGTGCCACGCAACTACTAGCGGAAGAGACCCAGTACTTC. Its protein product is CATQLLAEETQYF. V gene TRBV15 combines with J gene TRBJ2-5; 8 bases align to TRBD2. Trimming at V came to 9 bases and at J to 3 bases, leaving 6 bases not matched to a gene. The CDR3 spans 13 residues. Germline CDR1 reads LNHNV; CDR2 reads YYDKDF (reference sequence). Based on the CDR3 plus reference TRBV15 and TRBJ2-5, the full variable domain is DAMVIQNPRYQVTQFGKPVTLSCSQTLNHNVMYWYQQKSSQAPKLLFHYYDKDFNNEADTPDNFQSRRPNTSFCFLDIRSPGLGDTAMYLCATQLLAEETQYFGPGTRLLVL.

The rearrangement joins TRBV30 to TRBJ2-1; D uncertain. The CDR3 is made up of 13 amino acids. Trimming took off 0 bases at V and 3 bases at J, with 6 bases between the two ends. Germline CDR1 GTSNPN, CDR2 SVGIG (reference sequence). The chain's CDR3 is CAWSVHSYNEQFF. The CDR3 coding sequence is TGTGCCTGGAGTGTACATAGCTACAATGAGCAGTTCTTC. The whole variable domain, remainder taken from reference TRBV30 and TRBJ2-1, is SQTIHQWPATLVQPVGSPLSLECTVEGTSNPNLYWYRQAAGRGLQLLFYSVGIGQISSEVPQNLSASRPQDRQFILSSKKLLLSDSGFYLCAWSVHSYNEQFFGPGTRLTVL.

The J gene is TRBJ1-2, the V gene TRBV24-1; D remains ambiguous. CDR1 KGHDR and CDR2 SFDVKD come from the germline V gene. Trimming left V 4 bases short and J 4 bases short, with 12 bases between. The CDR3 consists of 14 residues. The CDR3 region is CATSDGRMPYGYTF. The CDR3 DNA reads as TGTGCCACCAGTGACGGGCGGATGCCCTATGGCTACACCTTC.

The genes are TRBV25-1 and TRBJ1-1; D is ambiguous. The CDR3 consists of 12 residues. V shed 3 bases and J shed 4 bases, with 6 bases lying between them. In germline, CDR1 is MGHDK, CDR2 SYGVNS. CDR3 DNA sequence: TGTGCCAGCAGTGAGTGGGGCACTGAAGCTTTCTTT. Translation: CASSEWGTEAFF. The entire variable domain, with the rest obtained from reference TRBV25-1 and TRBJ1-1, is as follows: EADIYQTPRYLVIGTGKKITLECSQTMGHDKMYWYQQDPGMELHLIHYSYGVNSTEKGDLSSESTVSRIRTEHFPLTLESARPSHTSQYLCASSEWGTEAFFGQGTRLTVV.

This chain joins TRBV13 and TRBJ2-5; 8 bases agree with TRBD2. The V and J ends lost 4 bases and 4 bases, in that order; junction bases with no gene match: 11. Germline assignment: CDR1 PRHDT and CDR2 FYEKMQ (reference sequence). The CDR3 runs to 16 residues. CDR3 nucleotides: TGTGCCAGCAGCTCTCCGGGACTAGGGGTTGGAGAGACCCAGTACTTC. Its protein is CASSSPGLGVGETQYF.

This chain links TRBV5-6 with TRBJ2-7, with D perhaps assigned TRBD1 or TRBD2 (5 bases each). This CDR3 is 13 amino acids long. Trimming shortened V by 3 bases and J by 0 bases, and 7 bases separated the two germline ends. The V gene's germline CDR1 is SGHDT and CDR2 YYEEEE. CDR3 sequence: CASSSGTSYEQYV. In DNA form, the CDR3 reads TGTGCCAGCAGCTCCGGGACCTCCTACGAGCAGTACGTC.

The rearrangement uses TRBV7-9 and TRBJ1-2; D is unclear. Trimming pared 5 bases from V and 0 bases from J, leaving 7 bases between. This CDR3 has 13 amino acids. The germline V gene has CDR1 SEHNR and CDR2 FQNEAQ (reference sequence). This CDR3 reads CASSLWSNYGYTF. The CDR3 coding sequence is TGTGCCAGCAGCCTCTGGTCTAACTATGGCTACACCTTC.

This clonotype was observed once. The V gene is TRBV7-9, the J gene TRBJ2-3, with D possibly being TRBD2 (6 bases). This CDR3 spans 16 amino acids. The V gene lost 4 bases and the J gene lost 4 bases, with 18 bases spanning the gap. Looked up from germline, CDR1 is SEHNR and CDR2 is FQNEAQ (reference sequence). Written as DNA, the CDR3 is TGTGCCAGCAGCTCCCGGACGCGGGAAGTGGCAGATACGCAGTATTTT. Translation gives CASSSRTREVADTQYF.